This is a list of T cell receptor beta chains from one sample in a study of blood T cells in healthy people across ages. MiXCR, applied by TCRdb to the 5' RACE reads, yields one record per CDR3 protein. This sample has hundreds of thousands of distinct CDR3 sequences, with around two fifths found just once. The sequencing input was blood. All receptors derive from a man in his 60s in good health. Each CDR3 is given with its conserved first and last residue. D genes are given only for firm matches. Size values are once, few and many counts, or a class for expanded clones, and some rows have none.

>TRBV18|14|-|-|TRBJ2-7
CASSPPSRADEQYF
TGTGCCAGCTCACCACCCTCTCGGGCGGACGAGCAGTACTTC
>TRBV5-1|17|once|TRBD1|TRBJ2-5
CASSLAGQGKGQETQYF
TGCGCCAGCAGCTTGGCAGGACAGGGGAAGGGCCAAGAGACCCAGTACTTC
>TRBV20-1|14|-|TRBD1|TRBJ2-1
CSASSPPRGNEQFF
TGCAGTGCTAGCTCCCCACCCAGGGGGAATGAGCAGTTCTTC
>TRBV2|15|-|-|TRBJ1-5
CASTWRLDSNQPQHF
TGTGCCAGCACTTGGCGGCTAGATAGCAATCAGCCCCAGCATTTT
>TRBV4-1|18|many|TRBD1|TRBJ2-5
CASSQAFWRGQGEETQYF
TGCGCCAGCAGCCAAGCCTTTTGGAGGGGACAGGGAGAGGAGACCCAGTACTTC
>TRBV4-3|16|few|TRBD1|TRBJ2-7
CASSQDWAGTDYEQYF
TGCGCCAGCAGCCAAGATTGGGCAGGGACAGACTACGAGCAGTACTTC
>TRBV4-1|12|-|-|TRBJ1-2
CASSHGDYGYTF
TGCGCCAGCAGTCACGGGGACTATGGCTACACCTTC
>TRBV19|14|once|TRBD1|TRBJ1-4
CASNTDRGEEKLFF
TGTGCCAGCAACACCGACAGGGGTGAAGAAAAACTGTTTTTT
>TRBV6-5|14|-|-|TRBJ2-1
CASSSQGGYNEQFF
TGTGCCAGCAGTTCACAGGGGGGGTACAATGAGCAGTTCTTC
>TRBV5-1|16|few|TRBD1|TRBJ2-7
CASSLAGTALRYEQYF
TGCGCCAGCAGCTTGGCCGGGACAGCACTACGGTACGAGCAGTACTTC
>TRBV6-1|18|-|TRBD2|TRBJ2-1
CASSEIIVSGGAYNEQFF
TGTGCCAGCAGTGAAATAATTGTGAGCGGGGGGGCCTACAATGAGCAGTTCTTC
>TRBV6-2/TRBV6-3|15|few|-|TRBJ2-5
CASSYGGLDAETQYF
TGTGCCAGCAGTTACGGGGGGCTCGACGCGGAGACCCAGTACTTC
>TRBV4-1|14|few|TRBD1|TRBJ2-7
CASSQRTGAYEQYF
TGCGCCAGCAGCCAGAGGACAGGGGCCTACGAGCAGTACTTC
>TRBV6-2/TRBV6-3|16|-|-|TRBJ2-3
CASGFSRPRDTDTQYF
TGTGCCAGCGGCTTTTCCAGGCCGCGAGACACAGATACGCAGTATTTT
>TRBV28|15|few|TRBD2|TRBJ2-1
CASSTGAGGPNEQFF
TGTGCCAGCAGTACCGGAGCGGGGGGGCCCAATGAGCAGTTCTTC
>TRBV11-2|19|-|TRBD2|TRBJ2-4
CASSLAGTSGARGENIQYF
TGTGCCAGCAGCCTAGCCGGGACTAGCGGGGCCCGGGGCGAAAACATTCAGTACTTC
>TRBV10-3|14|-|TRBD1|TRBJ2-1
CAIRDPTGANEQFF
TGTGCCATCAGGGACCCGACAGGGGCCAATGAGCAGTTCTTC
>TRBV9|14|-|-|TRBJ2-3
CASSVDLGGDTQYF
TGTGCCAGCAGCGTAGATCTGGGGGGCGATACGCAGTATTTT